The 19 T cell receptor beta chains below were found in one sample sequenced in a study of T cells in localized non-small cell lung cancer. The table came from immunoSEQ multiplex PCR; TCRdb's copy has only in-frame clones and leaves some out. The table has around 26,000 clones, 70% to 90% seen once. Sample: peripheral blood, taken before any cancer treatment. Every receptor here comes from a woman aged 18 to 50 with stage I lung adenocarcinoma.

The gene calls are TRBV19 and TRBJ2-1, with 10 bases aligning to TRBD1. CDR3 length equals 16 residues. The germline V gene encodes CDR1 LNHDA and CDR2 SQIVND (reference sequence). V lost 6 bases, J lost 4 bases, and 9 bases stayed unmatched. In DNA form, the CDR3 reads TGTGCCAGTAGCGAAACCGGGACAGGGGTATACAATGAGCAGTTCTTC. Protein: CASSETGTGVYNEQFF. Combining the CDR3 with reference TRBV19 and TRBJ2-1 gives the whole variable domain DGGITQSPKYLFRKEGQNVTLSCEQNLNHDAMYWYRQDPGQGLRLIYYSQIVNDFQKGDIAEGYSVSREKKESFPLTVTSAQKNPTAFYLCASSETGTGVYNEQFFGPGTRLTVL.

The chain combines TRBV4-1 with TRBJ1-5; no reliable D call. This CDR3 is 14 amino acids long. The V and J ends lost 0 bases and 5 bases respectively, with 8 bases between them. CDR1 and CDR2 (germline): MGHRA, YSYEKL. Written as DNA, the CDR3 is TGCGCCAGCAGCCAAGATATCCGCGATCAGCCCCAGCATTTT. Amino acid sequence: CASSQDIRDQPQHF.

The rearrangement uses TRBV4-2 and TRBJ2-7; D possibly uses TRBD1 or TRBD2 (5 bases each). Germline V gene lookup returns CDR1 LGHNA and CDR2 YNFKEQ. Trimming pared 0 bases from V and 2 bases from J, leaving 14 bases between. The CDR3 loop spans 16 amino acids. The CDR3 is CASSQEGVGEPYEQYF. The CDR3 nucleotides are TGTGCCAGCAGCCAAGAGGGGGTGGGGGAACCCTACGAGCAGTACTTC.

The chain uses TRBV29-1 and TRBJ2-1; D is unclear. Germline assignment: CDR1 SQVTM and CDR2 ANQGSEA. V lost 3 bases and J 7 bases, leaving 10 bases between the germline ends. The CDR3 contains 12 residues. The CDR3: CSVDWGQNEQFF. CDR3 DNA: TGCAGCGTTGATTGGGGTCAGAATGAGCAGTTCTTC.

J is TRBJ2-1 and V is TRBV2; a possible D gene is TRBD2 (5 bases). Trimming took 4 bases from V and 4 from J, leaving 11 bases between them. The germline gives CDR1 SNHLY, CDR2 FYNNEI. The CDR3 contains 14 residues. CDR3 sequence reads: CASSGGPGYNEQFF. For the CDR3, the DNA is TGTGCCAGCAGTGGAGGGCCGGGTTACAATGAGCAGTTCTTC.

A few counts support this clone. The chain has TRBV6-6 and TRBJ1-5; D call uncertain. This CDR3 region has 14 residues. Germline loops: CDR1 MNHNY, CDR2 SVGAGI (reference sequence). V dropped 6 bases and J dropped 0 bases, with 9 bases sitting between them. The DNA for the CDR3 is TGTGCCAGCAGCCGAGACGGTAGCAATCAGCCCCAGCATTTT. Translation: CASSRDGSNQPQHF.

This clone was observed a few times. Other DNA sequences within the sample encode an identical CDR3. The chain has TRBV7-2 and TRBJ2-6; D uncertain. The CDR3 runs to 14 residues. Germline V lookup: CDR1 SGHTA, CDR2 FQGNSA. Trimming stripped 3 bases from V and 1 base from J, with 4 bases between. The CDR3 loop is CASSLGSGANVLTF. CDR3 coding DNA: TGTGCCAGCAGCTTGGGTTCTGGGGCCAACGTCCTGACTTTC.

The chain is built from TRBV7-9 and TRBJ2-7; the D gene is possibly TRBD2 (5 bases). The germline V and J ends were trimmed by 5 bases and 0 bases, with 11 bases remaining between them. Germline-derived CDR1 and CDR2 are SEHNR and FQNEAQ (reference sequence). The CDR3 runs 14 residues. The CDR3 loop reads CASSPEGHSYEQYF. CDR3 bases: TGTGCCAGCAGCCCCGAGGGCCACTCCTACGAGCAGTACTTC.

This clone was counted a few times. The chain couples TRBV13 to TRBJ2-5; no firm D call. CDR1 and CDR2 from the germline V gene are PRHDT and FYEKMQ (reference sequence). The CDR3 is 14 residues long. The germline V and J ends were trimmed by 5 bases and 5 bases, with 15 bases remaining between them. The chain's CDR3 is CASSPLGPGETQYF. Written as DNA, the CDR3 is TGTGCCAGCAGCCCGCTTGGTCCCGGGGAGACCCAGTACTTC.

The J gene is TRBJ1-1, the V gene TRBV9; a possible D gene is TRBD1 (6 bases). The CDR3 contains 14 residues. The V gene's germline CDR1 is SGDLS and CDR2 YYNGEE. Trimming took 1 base from V and 1 from J, leaving 8 bases between them. DNA of the CDR3: TGTGCCAGCAGCGTACGGACAGAGAACACTGAAGCTTTCTTT. It yields the protein CASSVRTENTEAFF.

The chain links TRBV12-5 to TRBJ2-4; 8 bases agree with TRBD2. Per the germline V gene, CDR1 is LGHNT and CDR2 is FRNRAP. The CDR3 sequence is 15 residues long. J gave up 9 bases and V 1 base, and 8 bases lay outside the gene matches. This CDR3 is CASGLDGGAATIQYF. The DNA for the CDR3 is TGTGCTAGTGGTTTGGACGGGGGGGCGGCGACCATTCAGTACTTC.

The rearrangement links TRBV5-4 to TRBJ2-1, with D perhaps given as TRBD1 or TRBD2 (5 bases each). Germline CDR1 and CDR2: SGHNT and YYREEE (reference sequence). The V gene lost 4 bases and the J gene lost 5 bases, with 19 bases spanning the gap. The CDR3 is 16 residues long. The CDR3 loop is CASSLPGTNNNNEQFF. The CDR3 DNA is TGTGCCAGCAGCCTCCCCGGGACGAATAATAACAATGAGCAGTTCTTC.

The chain uses TRBV19 and TRBJ1-1, with 8 nucleotides matching TRBD1. From germline, CDR1 is LNHDA and CDR2 SQIVND (reference sequence). V lost 3 bases to trimming and J lost 5 bases; unmatched junction nucleotides: 8. The CDR3 spans 15 residues. The CDR3 DNA reads as TGTGCCAGTAGTATCGTCGGGACAGGATTAACTGAAGCTTTCTTT. It yields the protein CASSIVGTGLTEAFF.

The rearrangement joins TRBV14 to TRBJ1-2; 8 bases match TRBD1. V was clipped by 5 bases and J by 3 bases; unmatched bases: 14. This CDR3 is 17 amino acids long. The germline V gene encodes CDR1 SGHDN and CDR2 FVKESK. In DNA, the CDR3 is TGTGCCAGCAGCACAGGACAGGGCGGGACCCTTGACTATGGCTACACCTTC. It codes for CASSTGQGGTLDYGYTF.

The gene calls are TRBV5-4 and TRBJ1-1; 11 bases align to TRBD1. The V and J ends lost 4 bases and 3 bases, in that order; junction bases with no gene match: 5. The germline CDR1 and CDR2 sequences are SGHNT and YYREEE (reference sequence). CDR3 length: 15 residues. As DNA, the CDR3 is TGTGCCAGCAGCACCTGGACAGGGGGCGACACTGAAGCTTTCTTT. It codes for CASSTWTGGDTEAFF.

The V and J genes are TRBV29-1 and TRBJ2-7, with a tentative D call TRBD1 (5 bases). Germline-derived CDR1 and CDR2 are SQVTM and ANQGSEA. This CDR3 has 12 residues. V was clipped by 4 bases and J by 5 bases, with 12 bases between them. The CDR3 region has the DNA TGCAGCGTTGGGCAGGGTGGGGACGAGCAGTACTTC. It codes for CSVGQGGDEQYF.

V is TRBV7-3 and J is TRBJ2-6; D ambiguous. The germline gives CDR1 SGHTA, CDR2 FQGTGA. Trimming removed 1 base from V and 0 bases from J, with 7 bases in between. The CDR3 is made up of 16 amino acids. CDR3 coding DNA: TGTGCCAGCAGCTTAAAAGAGTCCTCTGGGGCCAACGTCCTGACTTTC. This sequence encodes CASSLKESSGANVLTF.

The gene calls are TRBV30 and TRBJ2-1; 15 bases match TRBD2. Unmatched junction bases numbered 7, after V lost 3 bases and J lost 7 bases. Germline CDR1 and CDR2: GTSNPN and SVGIG (reference sequence). The CDR3 runs 16 residues. In DNA form, the CDR3 reads TGTGCCTGGAGCCTGGAGGGACTAGCGGGGGGTAATGAGCAGTTCTTC. This codes for CAWSLEGLAGGNEQFF. The full variable domain, in which reference TRBV30 and TRBJ2-1 provide the parts outside the CDR3, is SQTIHQWPATLVQPVGSPLSLECTVEGTSNPNLYWYRQAAGRGLQLLFYSVGIGQISSEVPQNLSASRPQDRQFILSSKKLLLSDSGFYLCAWSLEGLAGGNEQFFGPGTRLTVL.

This chain joins TRBV6-5 and TRBJ1-2, with 11 nucleotides matching TRBD1. The junction had 5 bases not matched to a gene; V was cut back by 0 bases and J by 8 bases. Germline V gives CDR1 MNHEY, CDR2 SVGAGI. The CDR3 has 15 residues. Here the CDR3 DNA reads TGTGCCAGCAGTTACTCTGGACAGGGGGCGAAGGGCTACACCTTC. It encodes CASSYSGQGAKGYTF.